This note documents a single TCR beta chain sequence. This entry belongs to a study of blood T cell repertoires in COVID-19. Study-wide context: Specimens from acute and convalescent COVID-19 originated in the United States, Italy and Spain. PBMCs, B-cell-depleted T cells, or T cells were the source of the cDNA or gDNA that made up the material.

As originally analysed: Amplification from reference gene primers served as the basis for estimated nucleated cell counts. Some clones are missing from TCRdb's copy, which holds only in-frame ones; the method was immunoSEQ multiplex PCR. V and J calls and clone size are those listed in that table; D and trimming were worked out from the DNA. The table shows hundreds of thousands of clones, with about 87% occurring only once. Germline trimming cut 4 bases from V and 5 bases from J; bases unmatched to any gene: 9. Germline CDR1 SGHNT, CDR2 YYREEE (reference sequence). CDR3 size: 14 residues. This chain connects TRBV5-4 to TRBJ2-7, with 7 bases that match TRBD2. Source material: peripheral blood. The clonotype originates from a woman aged 40 to 49 who had recovered from COVID-19. The CDR3 region is CASSTWGGKDEQYF. CDR3 bases: TGTGCCAGCAGCACGTGGGGGGGGAAGGACGAGCAGTACTTC.